This T cell receptor beta chain was recovered during a study of blood T cell repertoires in COVID-19. The method was immunoSEQ multiplex PCR; TCRdb's version includes in-frame clones alone and lacks a portion of them. The sample records some 130,000 clones, under 95% being singletons. V was pared by 4 bases and J by 5 bases, with 4 bases of the junction left unmatched. The CDR3 spans 16 residues. Germline V lookup: CDR1 SGHNT, CDR2 YENEEA. This clonotype originated in a man in his fifties with active COVID-19. Sequencing was done on a sample of peripheral blood. The chain uses TRBV11-3 and TRBJ2-3, with 15 bases matching TRBD2. The CDR3 sequence: CASSWTSGGAGDTQYF. Here the CDR3 DNA reads TGTGCCAGCAGCTGGACTAGCGGGGGGGCAGGAGATACGCAGTATTTT.